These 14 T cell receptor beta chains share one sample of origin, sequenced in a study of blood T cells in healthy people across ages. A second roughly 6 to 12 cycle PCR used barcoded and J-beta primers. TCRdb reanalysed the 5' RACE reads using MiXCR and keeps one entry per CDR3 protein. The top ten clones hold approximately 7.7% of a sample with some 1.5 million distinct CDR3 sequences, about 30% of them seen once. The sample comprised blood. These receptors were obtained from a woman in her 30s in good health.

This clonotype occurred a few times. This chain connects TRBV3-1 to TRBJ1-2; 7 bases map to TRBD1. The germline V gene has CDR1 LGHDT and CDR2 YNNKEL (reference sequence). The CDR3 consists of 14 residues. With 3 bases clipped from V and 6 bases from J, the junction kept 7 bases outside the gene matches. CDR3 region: CASSQSIQGHGYTF. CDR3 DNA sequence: TGTGCCAGCAGCCAGAGCATACAGGGGCATGGCTACACCTTC.

This CDR3 is CASSPQGGSSGANVLTF. In DNA, the CDR3 is TGTGCCAGCAGCCCCCAGGGCGGATCCTCTGGGGCCAACGTCCTGACTTTC. The chain couples TRBV7-2 to TRBJ2-6; D is possibly TRBD1 (5 bases). Germline V gene lookup returns CDR1 SGHTA and CDR2 FQGNSA. The V end lost 5 bases, the J end lost 0 bases, and 14 bases lay between the germline ends. The CDR3 spans 17 residues.

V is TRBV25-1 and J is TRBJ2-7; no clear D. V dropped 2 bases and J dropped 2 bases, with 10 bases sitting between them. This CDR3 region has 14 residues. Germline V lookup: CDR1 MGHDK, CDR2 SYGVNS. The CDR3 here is CASSEGLNTYEQYF. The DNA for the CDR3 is TGTGCCAGCAGTGAAGGCCTCAATACCTACGAGCAGTACTTC.

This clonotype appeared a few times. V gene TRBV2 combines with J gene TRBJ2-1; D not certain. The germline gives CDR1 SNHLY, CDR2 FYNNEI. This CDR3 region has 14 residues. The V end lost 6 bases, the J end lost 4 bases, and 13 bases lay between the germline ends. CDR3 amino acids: CASREQIEYNEQFF. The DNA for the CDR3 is TGTGCCAGCAGAGAGCAGATCGAGTACAATGAGCAGTTCTTC.

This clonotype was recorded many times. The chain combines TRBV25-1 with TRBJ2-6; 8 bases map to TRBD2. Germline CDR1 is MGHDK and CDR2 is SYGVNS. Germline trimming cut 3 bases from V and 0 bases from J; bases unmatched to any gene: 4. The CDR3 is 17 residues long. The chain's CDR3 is CASSEGLDVSGANVLTF. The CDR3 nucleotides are TGTGCCAGCAGTGAGGGACTAGACGTCTCTGGGGCCAACGTCCTGACTTTC.

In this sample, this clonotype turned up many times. The CDR3 here is CASSPGGRVDETQYF. The CDR3 DNA reads as TGTGCCAGCAGCCCCGGGGGCAGGGTCGACGAGACCCAGTACTTC. The chain couples TRBV9 to TRBJ2-5, with D perhaps given as TRBD1 or TRBD2 (6 bases each). The V gene lost 4 bases and the J gene lost 5 bases, with 18 bases spanning the gap. The germline V gene has CDR1 SGDLS and CDR2 YYNGEE. CDR3 length: 15 residues.

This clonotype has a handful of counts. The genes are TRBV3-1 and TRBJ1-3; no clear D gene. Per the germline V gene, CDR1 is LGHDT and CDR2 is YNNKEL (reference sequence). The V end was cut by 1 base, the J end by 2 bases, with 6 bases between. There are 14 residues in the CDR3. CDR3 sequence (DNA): TGTGCCAGCAGCCAAGCGGTGACTGGAAACACCATATATTTT. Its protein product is CASSQAVTGNTIYF.

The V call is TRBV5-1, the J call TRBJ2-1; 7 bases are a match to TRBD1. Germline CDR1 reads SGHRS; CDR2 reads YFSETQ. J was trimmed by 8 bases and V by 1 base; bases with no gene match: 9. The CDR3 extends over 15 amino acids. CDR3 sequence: CASSLTGQVLDEQFF. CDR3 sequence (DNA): TGCGCCAGCAGCTTGACCGGACAGGTACTAGATGAGCAGTTCTTC.

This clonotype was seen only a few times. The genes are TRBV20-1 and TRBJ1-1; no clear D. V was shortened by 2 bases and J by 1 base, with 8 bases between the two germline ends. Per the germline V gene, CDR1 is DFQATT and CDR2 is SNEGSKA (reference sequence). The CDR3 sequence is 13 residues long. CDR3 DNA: TGCAGTGCTAGATCCCGGCCGAACACTGAAGCTTTCTTT. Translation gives CSARSRPNTEAFF.

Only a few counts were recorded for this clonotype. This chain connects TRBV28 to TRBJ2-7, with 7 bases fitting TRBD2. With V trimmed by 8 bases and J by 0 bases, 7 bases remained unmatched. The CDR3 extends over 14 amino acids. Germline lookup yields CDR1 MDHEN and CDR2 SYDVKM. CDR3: CASLRAGPSYEQYF. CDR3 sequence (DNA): TGTGCCAGCCTCCGAGCGGGGCCCTCCTACGAGCAGTACTTC.

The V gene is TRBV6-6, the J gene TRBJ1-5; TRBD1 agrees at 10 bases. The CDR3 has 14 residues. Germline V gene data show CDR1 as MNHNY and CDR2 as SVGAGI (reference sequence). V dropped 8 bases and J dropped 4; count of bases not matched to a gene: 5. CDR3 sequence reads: CASGGGQGNQPQHF. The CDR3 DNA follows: TGTGCCAGCGGAGGGGGACAGGGGAATCAGCCCCAGCATTTT.

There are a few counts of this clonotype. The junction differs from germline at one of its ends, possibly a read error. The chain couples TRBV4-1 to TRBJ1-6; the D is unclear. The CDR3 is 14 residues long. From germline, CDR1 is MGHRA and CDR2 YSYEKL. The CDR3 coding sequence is TGCGCCAGCAGCCAAGCAACGGAGACTTCACCCCCCCACTTT. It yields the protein CASSQATETSPPHF.

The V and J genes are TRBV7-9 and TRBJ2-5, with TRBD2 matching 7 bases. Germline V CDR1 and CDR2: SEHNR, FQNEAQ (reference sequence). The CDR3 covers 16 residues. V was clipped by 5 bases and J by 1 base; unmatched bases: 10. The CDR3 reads CASSPTGLAVQETQYF. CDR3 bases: TGTGCCAGCAGCCCCACGGGGCTAGCGGTCCAAGAGACCCAGTACTTC.

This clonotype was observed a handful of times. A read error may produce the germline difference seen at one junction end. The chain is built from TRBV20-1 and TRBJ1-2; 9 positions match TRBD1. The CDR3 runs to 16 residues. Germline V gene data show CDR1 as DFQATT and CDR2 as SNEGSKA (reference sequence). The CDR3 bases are TGCAGTGCTAGAGGTAACGCACAGGGGGCGAACTATTGCTACACCTTC. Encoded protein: CSARGNAQGANYCYTF.